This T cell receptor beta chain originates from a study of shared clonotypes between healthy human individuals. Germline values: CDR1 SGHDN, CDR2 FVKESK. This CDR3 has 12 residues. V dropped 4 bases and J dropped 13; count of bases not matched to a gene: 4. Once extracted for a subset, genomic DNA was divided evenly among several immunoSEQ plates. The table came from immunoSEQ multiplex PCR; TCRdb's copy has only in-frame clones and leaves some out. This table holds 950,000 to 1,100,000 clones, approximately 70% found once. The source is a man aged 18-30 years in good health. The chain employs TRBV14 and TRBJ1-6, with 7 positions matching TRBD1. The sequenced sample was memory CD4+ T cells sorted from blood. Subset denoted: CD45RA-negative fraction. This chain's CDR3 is CASSPQGGPLHF. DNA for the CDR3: TGTGCCAGCAGCCCCCAGGGGGGTCCCCTCCACTTT.